This passage covers 10 T cell receptor beta chains from one sample sequenced in a study of shared clonotypes between healthy human individuals. Assay used: immunoSEQ multiplex PCR; TCRdb lists only in-frame clones, some missing. This sample has 2,500,000 or so clones, with 80% to 95% found just once. Source material: naive CD4+ T cells from PBMCs. Subset here: CD45RA+ positively selected. The receptors shown here come from a man between 18 and 35 years old in good health. Some clones in this sample may be carry-over from other donors' samples.

This clone showed up just once. The chain combines TRBV11-2 with TRBJ1-3; TRBD1 matches 7 bases. Germline-derived CDR1 and CDR2 are SGHAT and FQNNGV. Trimming removed 5 bases from V and 0 bases from J; junction bases left unmatched: 7. The CDR3 spans 16 residues. The CDR3 loop is CASSPPGQSSGNTIYF. DNA of the CDR3: TGTGCCAGCAGCCCACCGGGACAGTCCTCTGGAAACACCATATATTTT.

The rearrangement joins TRBV5-6 to TRBJ2-3; D remains ambiguous. Trimming pared 4 bases from V and 6 bases from J, leaving 12 bases between. Germline V lookup: CDR1 SGHDT, CDR2 YYEEEE. The CDR3 runs 13 residues. CDR3 amino acids: CASSQGTSDTQYF. The CDR3 bases are TGTGCCAGCAGCCAAGGAACTTCCGATACGCAGTATTTT.

About this clone: A read error may account for a junction end that differs from germline. The chain recombines TRBV29-1 with TRBJ1-1, with 7 positions matching TRBD1. There are 13 residues in the CDR3. Germline CDR1 and CDR2: SQVTM and ANQGSEA. As DNA, the CDR3 is TGCAGCGTCGAAGGGGGCCTGGGCACTGAAGCTTTCTTT. It codes for CSVEGGLGTEAFF.

Worth noting for this clone: This sample also contains other DNA sequences that code for the same CDR3. CDR3: CASSLSPGGTDTQYF. The CDR3 DNA sequence: TGCGCCAGCAGCTTGAGTCCAGGGGGCACAGATACGCAGTATTTT. The chain joins TRBV5-1 to TRBJ2-3; TRBD1 is a possible D gene (6 bases). V lost 1 base to trimming and J lost 1 base, with 10 bases between them. The CDR3 is made up of 15 amino acids. Germline CDR1 and CDR2: SGHRS and YFSETQ.

V and J are TRBV18 and TRBJ1-4; D possibly corresponds to TRBD1 (6 bases). Germline V CDR1 and CDR2: KGHSH, LQKENI. V was trimmed by 0 bases and J by 0 bases, leaving 11 bases between them. CDR3 length equals 17 residues. CDR3 sequence (DNA): TGTGCCAGCTCACCACCAGGGGGGAGAGCAACTAATGAAAAACTGTTTTTT. It codes for CASSPPGGRATNEKLFF.

The CDR3 DNA sequence: TGTGCCAGCAGCGTAGGAAACACCATATATTTT. Translation gives CASSVGNTIYF. V gene TRBV9 combines with J gene TRBJ1-3; D call uncertain. Germline lookup yields CDR1 SGDLS and CDR2 YYNGEE. This CDR3 has 11 residues. Trimming removed 0 bases at V and 5 bases at J, with 0 bases between. The full variable domain, in which reference TRBV9 and TRBJ1-3 provide the parts outside the CDR3, is DSGVTQTPKHLITATGQRVTLRCSPRSGDLSVYWYQQSLDQGLQFLIQYYNGEERAKGNILERFSAQQFPDLHSELNLSSLELGDSALYFCASSVGNTIYFGEGSWLTVV.

J is TRBJ2-7 and V is TRBV5-1; weak D call: TRBD1 (5 bases). V lost 0 bases, J lost 1 base, and 14 bases lay in between. This CDR3 is built from 16 residues. CDR1 and CDR2 (germline): SGHRS, YFSETQ. CDR3 DNA sequence: TGCGCCAGCAGCTTGGGCATAGACAGAATATCCTACGAGCAGTACTTC. This gives the protein CASSLGIDRISYEQYF.

The chain combines TRBV29-1 with TRBJ1-1, with unresolved D. The CDR3 covers 14 residues. Germline V CDR1 and CDR2: SQVTM, ANQGSEA. V gave up 5 bases and J gave up 3 bases, with 16 bases separating them. The chain's CDR3 is CSVRGLLSDTEAFF. The CDR3 bases are TGCAGCGTTCGAGGGTTGCTTTCGGACACTGAAGCTTTCTTT.

The V gene is TRBV19, the J gene TRBJ1-2; D perhaps matches TRBD1 (5 bases). Between the trimmed V and J ends, which lost 5 bases and 8 bases, there was a span of 21 bases. Germline assignment: CDR1 LNHDA and CDR2 SQIVND (reference sequence). The CDR3 has 15 residues. The chain's CDR3 is CASSSPRDFISGYTF. In DNA, the CDR3 is TGTGCCAGTAGTTCCCCCCGGGACTTCATCTCCGGCTACACCTTC.

The rearrangement joins TRBV30 to TRBJ1-5; the match to TRBD1 covers 10 bases. V shed 2 bases, J shed 2 bases, and the junction held 9 bases outside the gene matches. The CDR3 is 17 amino acids. Germline assignment: CDR1 GTSNPN and CDR2 SVGIG (reference sequence). CDR3 DNA: TGTGCCTGGAGTCGGACAGGGGGTTTTGGGGGCAATCAGCCCCAGCATTTT. It specifies CAWSRTGGFGGNQPQHF.